In this sample, the clone carrying this TCR beta chain turned up once. Its antigen is as yet unknown. The data originate from a study of metastatic and nonmetastatic thyroid tumors. Study overall: Where malignant and benign thyroid patients were concerned, repertoires were compared across blood and tumor or nodule tissue. Points from the study as a whole: The reported finding was significantly higher TCR beta diversity in malignant thyroid tumors relative to benign nodules, in blood and tumor.

The ends lost 3 bases at V and 4 bases at J; junction bases unmatched: 2. In germline, CDR1 is LGHNA, CDR2 YNFKEQ. The CDR3 has 16 residues. Authors' processing steps: For papillary thyroid cancer, a distant-metastasis classifier was constructed from CDR3 differences observed across clinicopathological groups. From the PCR reads, TCRdb re-called clones with MiXCR. It is TCRdb's table, rather than the study itself, that gives the V and J calls and clone size. The repertoire holds 25,000 to 30,000 clones, with roughly 15% as singletons. Among the patients, none had received any treatment before thyroid surgery.

V usage is TRBV4-2 and J usage is TRBJ2-3; 15 bases match TRBD2. The clonotype originates from a female donor with papillary thyroid cancer or a benign thyroid nodule (not recorded which). Some clones in this sample may be carry-over from other donors' samples. Sequenced material: blood. The CDR3 is CASSHGLAGGPDTQYF. CDR3 bases: TGTGCCAGCAGCCATGGACTAGCGGGGGGGCCAGATACGCAGTATTTT.